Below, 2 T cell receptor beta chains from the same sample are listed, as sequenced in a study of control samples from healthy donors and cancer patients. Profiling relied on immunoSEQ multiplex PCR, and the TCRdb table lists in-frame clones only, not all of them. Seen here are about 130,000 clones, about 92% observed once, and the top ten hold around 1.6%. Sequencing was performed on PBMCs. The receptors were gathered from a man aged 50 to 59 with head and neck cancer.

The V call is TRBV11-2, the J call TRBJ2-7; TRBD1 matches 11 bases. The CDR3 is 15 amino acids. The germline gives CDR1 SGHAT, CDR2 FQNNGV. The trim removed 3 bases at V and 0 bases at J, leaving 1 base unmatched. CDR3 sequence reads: CASSFGTGGSYEQYF. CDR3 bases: TGTGCCAGCAGCTTCGGGACAGGGGGCTCCTACGAGCAGTACTTC.

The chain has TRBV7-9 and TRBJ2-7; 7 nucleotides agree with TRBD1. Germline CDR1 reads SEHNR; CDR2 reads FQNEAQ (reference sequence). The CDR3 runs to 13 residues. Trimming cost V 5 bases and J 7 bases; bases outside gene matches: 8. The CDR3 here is CASSPGTVREQYF. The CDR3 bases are TGTGCCAGCAGCCCTGGGACAGTAAGGGAGCAGTACTTC.